Below, 28 T cell receptor beta chains from the same sample are listed, as sequenced in a study of T cell changes during pregnancy in multiple sclerosis. The repertoire was sequenced with immunoSEQ multiplex PCR; TCRdb's copy has only in-frame clones and lacks some. The sample holds fewer than 50,000 clones, roughly 94% seen once. This sample comprised CD8+ T cells from peripheral blood mononuclear cells, obtained before pregnancy. The receptors stem from a female donor with multiple sclerosis, enrolled in a pregnancy study.

This clone came up once. The chain couples TRBV29-1 to TRBJ2-3; the D is unclear. With 3 bases removed from V and 2 bases from J, the gap between germline ends came to 9 bases. This CDR3 comprises 13 residues. Germline V gene sequence: CDR1 SQVTM, CDR2 ANQGSEA. The CDR3 sequence is CSVERISTDTQYF. In DNA form, the CDR3 reads TGCAGCGTTGAGCGGATCTCCACAGATACGCAGTATTTT.

The chain joins TRBV19 to TRBJ2-5; 11 bases agree with TRBD2. The CDR3 runs 15 residues. From germline, CDR1 is LNHDA and CDR2 SQIVND (reference sequence). J lost 5 bases, V lost 1 base, and 3 bases had no gene match. CDR3 residues: CASSIAGLAGETQYF. CDR3 DNA sequence: TGTGCCAGTAGTATAGCCGGACTAGCGGGCGAGACCCAGTACTTC.

The rearrangement uses TRBV5-1 and TRBJ2-5; the match to TRBD2 covers 7 bases. The CDR3 contains 16 residues. CDR1 is SGHRS and CDR2 is YFSETQ in the germline V gene. The ends lost 0 bases at V and 5 bases at J; junction bases unmatched: 10. In DNA, the CDR3 is TGCGCCAGCAGCTTGGGGGAGGGAGGCCTCCGGGAGACCCAGTACTTC. It translates to CASSLGEGGLRETQYF.

This chain connects TRBV14 to TRBJ2-1; TRBD2 matches 10 bases. V lost 2 bases, J lost 2 bases, and 9 bases stayed unmatched. The CDR3 sequence is 18 residues long. Germline V lookup: CDR1 SGHDN, CDR2 FVKESK. The CDR3, as DNA: TGTGCCAGCAGCCAACCCCCCCTAGCGGGAGTTCCCTACAATGAGCAGTTCTTC. Translating gives CASSQPPLAGVPYNEQFF.

This chain uses TRBV6-1 with TRBJ1-1, with D possibly being TRBD1 (6 bases). This CDR3 is built from 14 residues. Germline CDR1 is MNHNS and CDR2 is SASEGT. V was shortened by 0 bases and J by 10 bases, with 15 bases between the two germline ends. CDR3 in DNA: TGTGCCAGCAGTGAAGCCACAGGGATGCGAGGAGCTTTCTTT. Translation: CASSEATGMRGAFF.

The chain has TRBV7-9 and TRBJ2-5; 7 nucleotides line up with TRBD1. This CDR3 region has 14 residues. The germline gives CDR1 SEHNR, CDR2 FQNEAQ (reference sequence). With 5 bases clipped from V and 3 bases from J, the junction kept 6 bases outside the gene matches. The CDR3 sequence is CASSVTGVKETQYF. CDR3 bases: TGTGCCAGCAGCGTTACAGGGGTCAAAGAGACCCAGTACTTC.

The V call is TRBV10-1, the J call TRBJ1-1; tentative D call: TRBD1 (6 bases). V was shortened by 5 bases and J by 5 bases, with 9 bases between the two germline ends. CDR3 length: 12 residues. CDR1 and CDR2 (germline): WNHNN, SYGVQD (reference sequence). The DNA for the CDR3 is TGCGCCAGCAGTAATAGGGGGACTGAAGCTTTCTTT. Translating it yields CASSNRGTEAFF.

The V call is TRBV28, the J call TRBJ2-1; perhaps TRBD2 as D (5 bases). CDR1 is MDHEN, CDR2 SYDVKM, per germline. V was pared by 5 bases and J by 0 bases, with 11 bases between. This CDR3 has 15 amino acids. The CDR3 DNA reads TGTGCCAGCAGTCCTAAGCGGAGCTCCTACAATGAGCAGTTCTTC. Encoded protein: CASSPKRSSYNEQFF. Combining the CDR3 with reference TRBV28 and TRBJ2-1 gives the whole variable domain DVKVTQSSRYLVKRTGEKVFLECVQDMDHENMFWYRQDPGLGLRLIYFSYDVKMKEKGDIPEGYSVSREKKERFSLILESASTNQTSMYLCASSPKRSSYNEQFFGPGTRLTVL.

This rearrangement joins TRBV14 to TRBJ2-1; 9 nucleotides agree with TRBD2. From germline, CDR1 is SGHDN and CDR2 FVKESK. The CDR3 is 17 amino acids. Losses at the gene ends were 0 bases for V and 4 bases for J; bases not matched to a gene: 7. The CDR3, as DNA: TGTGCCAGCAGCCAAGATCTAGGCACTAGCGGGTACAATGAGCAGTTCTTC. Protein product: CASSQDLGTSGYNEQFF.

The rearrangement joins TRBV28 to TRBJ1-5, with D possibly matching TRBD1 (6 bases). This CDR3 region has 14 residues. Germline CDR1 and CDR2: MDHEN and SYDVKM. V lost 3 bases, J lost 0 bases, and 6 bases lay in between. DNA of the CDR3: TGTGCCAGCAGTTTCAGGGGTAGCAATCAGCCCCAGCATTTT. Translation: CASSFRGSNQPQHF.

V usage is TRBV7-6 and J usage is TRBJ2-7; a possible D gene is TRBD2 (5 bases). The V and J ends lost 5 bases and 6 bases respectively, with 11 bases between them. CDR1 is SGHVS and CDR2 is FNYEAQ in the germline V gene. There are 12 residues in the CDR3. The CDR3 region has the DNA TGTGCCAGCAGCCCAACGGAGGCCGAGCAGTACTTC. Its translation: CASSPTEAEQYF.

The V gene is TRBV27, the J gene TRBJ2-7; the D is unclear. Trimming took off 6 bases at V and 4 bases at J, with 16 bases between the two ends. The germline V gene encodes CDR1 MNHEY and CDR2 SMNVEV (reference sequence). The CDR3 loop spans 14 amino acids. The CDR3 sequence: CASSFSPSGYEQYF. In DNA form, the CDR3 reads TGTGCCAGCAGCTTCAGCCCTTCGGGTTACGAGCAGTACTTC.

The CDR3: CASTSVLGETQYF. Written as DNA, the CDR3 is TGTGCCAGCACCAGCGTACTTGGAGAGACCCAGTACTTC. The chain is built from TRBV14 and TRBJ2-5, with D hard to call. The V end lost 7 bases, the J end lost 4 bases, and 13 bases lay between the germline ends. There are 13 residues in the CDR3. Germline V lookup: CDR1 SGHDN, CDR2 FVKESK.

The V gene is TRBV5-1, the J gene TRBJ1-2; 7 bases match TRBD1. The CDR3 has 15 residues. With V trimmed by 0 bases and J by 3 bases, 5 bases remained unmatched. Germline V gene lookup returns CDR1 SGHRS and CDR2 YFSETQ. The CDR3 bases are TGCGCCAGCAGCTTGGAAACAGGGGTCTACTATGGCTACACCTTC. This gives the protein CASSLETGVYYGYTF.

V usage is TRBV5-6 and J usage is TRBJ2-5; 10 nucleotides agree with TRBD2. Germline CDR1 and CDR2: SGHDT and YYEEEE. Trimming cost V 4 bases and J 5 bases; bases outside gene matches: 8. The CDR3 length is 15 residues. CDR3 in amino acids: CASSALLAGVETQYF. The CDR3 DNA follows: TGTGCCAGCAGCGCCCTGCTAGCGGGAGTGGAGACCCAGTACTTC.

This chain connects TRBV28 to TRBJ2-1, with 8 bases that match TRBD2. The CDR3 covers 15 residues. The junction had 6 bases not matched to a gene; V was cut back by 5 bases and J by 3 bases. Germline CDR1 MDHEN, CDR2 SYDVKM. The CDR3 sequence: CASSPSGGFYNEQFF. CDR3 in DNA: TGTGCCAGCAGTCCAAGCGGGGGCTTCTACAATGAGCAGTTCTTC.

The chain combines TRBV10-1 with TRBJ1-1, with 8 nucleotides matching TRBD1. The CDR3 totals 15 residues. Per the germline V gene, CDR1 is WNHNN and CDR2 is SYGVQD (reference sequence). V lost 6 bases, J lost 0 bases, and 6 bases stayed unmatched. CDR3 nucleotide sequence: TGCGCCAGCAGGGGGGACAGGAGCATGAACACTGAAGCTTTCTTT. Protein: CASRGDRSMNTEAFF.

V and J are TRBV6-4 and TRBJ2-3; TRBD1 is a possible D gene (6 bases). The V gene's germline CDR1 is MRHNA and CDR2 SNTAGT. V gave up 0 bases and J gave up 2 bases, with 12 bases separating them. The CDR3 is made up of 16 amino acids. CDR3 in amino acids: CASSDSVDSHTDTQYF. CDR3 nucleotide sequence: TGTGCCAGCAGTGACTCTGTGGACAGTCACACAGATACGCAGTATTTT.

This clone was seen a single time. The genes are TRBV4-2 and TRBJ1-5; 7 nucleotides line up with TRBD1. Germline loops: CDR1 LGHNA, CDR2 YNFKEQ. This CDR3 region has 16 residues. J gave up 6 bases and V 2 bases, and 10 bases lay outside the gene matches. In nucleotides, the CDR3 is TGTGCCAGCAGCCAATCCCACGGCAGGGGGTCTCAGCCCCAGCATTTT. This encodes CASSQSHGRGSQPQHF.

This clone was seen a handful of times. A junction end diverges from the germline sequence, so it may reflect a read error. The chain links TRBV27 to TRBJ2-2; no definite D call. From germline, CDR1 is MNHEY and CDR2 SMNVEV (reference sequence). This CDR3 is 13 amino acids long. The CDR3 is CASSIHNSGELFF. The CDR3, as DNA: TGTGCCAGCAGTATTCATAACAGCGGGGAGCTGTTTTTT.

Written as DNA, the CDR3 is TGTGCCAGCAGCTTAGTTGTTGGCCCTAGTAATGAAAAACTGTTTTTT. Translation gives CASSLVVGPSNEKLFF. The V call is TRBV7-2, the J call TRBJ1-4; D is unclear. V was cut by 1 base and J by 4 bases, with 13 bases left in between. The CDR3 sequence is 16 residues long. Germline values: CDR1 SGHTA, CDR2 FQGNSA.

The chain is built from TRBV9 and TRBJ1-1; 7 bases line up with TRBD1. Per germline, CDR1 SGDLS and CDR2 YYNGEE. Losses at the gene ends were 3 bases for V and 5 bases for J; bases not matched to a gene: 10. The CDR3 has 15 residues. CDR3 sequence (DNA): TGTGCCAGCAGCGCGCCGGACAGGTTAGGGACTGAAGCTTTCTTT. Protein product: CASSAPDRLGTEAFF.

The rearrangement uses TRBV11-2 and TRBJ2-5; 11 bases are a match to TRBD2. Germline CDR1 reads SGHAT; CDR2 reads FQNNGV. The CDR3 contains 15 residues. The V segment lost 2 bases and the J segment 5 bases; nucleotides outside the gene matches: 4. The DNA for the CDR3 is TGTGCCAGCAGCTTAAGGACTAGCGGGCGGGAGACCCAGTACTTC. Residues: CASSLRTSGRETQYF.

This chain joins TRBV6-4 and TRBJ2-1; 13 bases align to TRBD2. Trimming at V came to 3 bases and at J to 11 bases, leaving 4 bases not matched to a gene. Germline V gene sequence: CDR1 MRHNA, CDR2 SNTAGT. The CDR3 runs to 14 residues. Here the CDR3 reads CASSEKGLAGKQFF. CDR3 in DNA: TGTGCCAGCAGTGAGAAGGGACTAGCGGGGAAGCAGTTCTTC.

The chain combines TRBV5-4 with TRBJ2-3, with D maybe TRBD1 (5 bases). The ends were cut back, 3 bases at V and 4 bases at J, with 15 bases in the middle. Per the germline V gene, CDR1 is SGHNT and CDR2 is YYREEE (reference sequence). The length of the CDR3 is 15 residues. CDR3 DNA: TGTGCCAGCAGCTATGGGCCAGGGCCTCCAGATACGCAGTATTTT. Translating gives CASSYGPGPPDTQYF.

The chain employs TRBV25-1 and TRBJ1-1; 8 bases agree with TRBD1. Germline V CDR1 and CDR2: MGHDK, SYGVNS. The CDR3 spans 14 residues. V shed 5 bases and J 6 bases; nucleotides not matched to a gene: 8. CDR3 sequence: CASSPGQGWPEAFF. CDR3 nucleotide sequence: TGTGCCAGCAGTCCAGGACAGGGCTGGCCTGAAGCTTTCTTT.

The chain combines TRBV7-9 with TRBJ1-1; 10 bases are a match to TRBD1. The V gene end was trimmed by 5 bases and the J gene end by 9 bases; junction bases not matched to a gene: 15. Germline CDR1 SEHNR, CDR2 FQNEAQ (reference sequence). This CDR3 has 16 amino acids. The CDR3 region has the DNA TGTGCCAGCAGCCCCCAATCTAGACAGGGGGCCAGAAAAGCTTTCTTT. It specifies CASSPQSRQGARKAFF.

The chain carries TRBV30 and TRBJ1-1; D may be TRBD1 (5 bases). From germline, CDR1 is GTSNPN and CDR2 SVGIG (reference sequence). This CDR3 has 12 amino acids. Trimming shortened V by 6 bases and J by 0 bases, and 8 bases separated the two germline ends. The CDR3 DNA reads TGTGCCTGCGTAGGGGTGAACACTGAAGCTTTCTTT. Protein: CACVGVNTEAFF.